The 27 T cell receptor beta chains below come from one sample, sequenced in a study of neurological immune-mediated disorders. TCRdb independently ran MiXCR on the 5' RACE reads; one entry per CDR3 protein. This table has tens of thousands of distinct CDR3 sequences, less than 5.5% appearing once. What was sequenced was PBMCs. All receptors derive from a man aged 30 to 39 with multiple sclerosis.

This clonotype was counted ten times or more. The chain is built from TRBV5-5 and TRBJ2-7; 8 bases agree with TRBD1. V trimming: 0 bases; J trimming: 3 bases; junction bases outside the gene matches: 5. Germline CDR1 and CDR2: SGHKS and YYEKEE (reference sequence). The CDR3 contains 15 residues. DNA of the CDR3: TGTGCCAGCAGCTTGGGAGGACAGGGAGTCTACGAGCAGTACTTC. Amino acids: CASSLGGQGVYEQYF.

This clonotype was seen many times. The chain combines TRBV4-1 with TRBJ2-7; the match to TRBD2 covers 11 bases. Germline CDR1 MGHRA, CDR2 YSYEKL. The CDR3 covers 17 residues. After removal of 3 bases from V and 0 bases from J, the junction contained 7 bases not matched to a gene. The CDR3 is CASSHQLAGVSSYEQYF. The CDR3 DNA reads TGCGCCAGCAGCCACCAACTAGCGGGGGTCAGCTCCTACGAGCAGTACTTC.

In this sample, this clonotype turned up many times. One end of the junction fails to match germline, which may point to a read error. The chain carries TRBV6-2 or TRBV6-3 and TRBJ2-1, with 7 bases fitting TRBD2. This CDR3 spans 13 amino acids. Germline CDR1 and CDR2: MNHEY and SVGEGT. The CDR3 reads CASSLGGGLFSLF. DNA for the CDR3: TGTGCCAGCAGCCTAGGCGGGGGACTATTCTCACTCTTC.

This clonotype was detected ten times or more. The CDR3 spells CASRASGTPYGELFF. DNA of the CDR3: TGCGCCAGCAGAGCTTCCGGGACCCCTTACGGGGAGCTGTTTTTT. This chain links TRBV4-1 with TRBJ2-2, with D perhaps assigned TRBD1 or TRBD2 (5 bases each). The CDR3 is made up of 15 amino acids. Trimming shortened V by 6 bases and J by 7 bases, and 18 bases separated the two germline ends. Germline V gene lookup returns CDR1 MGHRA and CDR2 YSYEKL.

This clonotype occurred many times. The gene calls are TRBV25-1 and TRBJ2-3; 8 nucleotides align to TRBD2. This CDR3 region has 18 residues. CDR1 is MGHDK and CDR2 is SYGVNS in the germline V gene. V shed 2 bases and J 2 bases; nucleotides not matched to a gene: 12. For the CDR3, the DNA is TGTGCCAGCAGTGAAGGGTTTAGTAGCGGGGCCCTCACAGATACGCAGTATTTT. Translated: CASSEGFSSGALTDTQYF.

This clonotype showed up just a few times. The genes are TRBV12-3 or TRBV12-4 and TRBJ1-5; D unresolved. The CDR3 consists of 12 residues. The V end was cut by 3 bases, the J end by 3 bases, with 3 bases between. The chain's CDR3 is CASSFINQPQHF. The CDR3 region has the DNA TGTGCCAGCAGTTTTATCAATCAGCCCCAGCATTTT.

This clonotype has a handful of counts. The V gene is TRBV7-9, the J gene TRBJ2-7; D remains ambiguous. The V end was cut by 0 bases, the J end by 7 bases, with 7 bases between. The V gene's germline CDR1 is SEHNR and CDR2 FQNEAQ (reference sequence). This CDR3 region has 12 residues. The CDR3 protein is CASSLAGREQYV. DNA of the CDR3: TGTGCCAGCAGCTTAGCGGGCCGAGAGCAGTACGTC.

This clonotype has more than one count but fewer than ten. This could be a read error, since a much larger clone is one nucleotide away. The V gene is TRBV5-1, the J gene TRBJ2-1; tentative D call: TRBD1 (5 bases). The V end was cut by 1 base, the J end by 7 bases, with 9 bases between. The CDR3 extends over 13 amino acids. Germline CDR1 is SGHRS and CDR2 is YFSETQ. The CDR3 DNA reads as TGCGCCAGCAGCTTGATAAAGGGGAATGAGCAGTTCTTC. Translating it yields CASSLIKGNEQFF.

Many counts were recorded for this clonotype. The CDR3 nucleotides are TGTGCCAGCAGAATCGACAAGAACTATGGCTACACCTTC. Translated: CASRIDKNYGYTF. The chain uses TRBV6-5 and TRBJ1-2; D remains ambiguous. The CDR3 is 13 residues long. V was trimmed by 6 bases and J by 2 bases, leaving 10 bases between them. Germline V gene lookup returns CDR1 MNHEY and CDR2 SVGAGI.

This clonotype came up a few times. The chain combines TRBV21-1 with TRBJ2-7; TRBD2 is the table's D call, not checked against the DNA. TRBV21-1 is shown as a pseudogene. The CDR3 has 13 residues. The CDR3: CASSLGTVTRQYF. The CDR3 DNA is TGTGCCAGCAGCTTGGGGACTGTTACGAGGCAGTACTTC.

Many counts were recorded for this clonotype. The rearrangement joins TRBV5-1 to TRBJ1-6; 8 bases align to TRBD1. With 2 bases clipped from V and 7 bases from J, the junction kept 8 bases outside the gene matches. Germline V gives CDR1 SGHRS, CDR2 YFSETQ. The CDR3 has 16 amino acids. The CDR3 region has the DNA TGCGCCAGCAGCTTAAATACAGGGGGGTCGAATTCACCCCTCCACTTT. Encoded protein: CASSLNTGGSNSPLHF.

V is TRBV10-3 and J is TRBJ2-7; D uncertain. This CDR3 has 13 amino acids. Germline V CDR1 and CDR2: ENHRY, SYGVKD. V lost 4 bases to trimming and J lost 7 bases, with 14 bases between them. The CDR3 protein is CAISAELLREQYV. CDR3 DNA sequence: TGTGCCATCAGTGCGGAACTCCTCCGGGAGCAGTACGTC.

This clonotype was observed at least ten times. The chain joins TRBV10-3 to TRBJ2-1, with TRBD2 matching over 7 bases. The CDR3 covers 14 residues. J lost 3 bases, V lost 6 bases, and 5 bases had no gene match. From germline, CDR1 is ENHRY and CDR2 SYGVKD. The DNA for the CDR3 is TGTGCCATCAGAGGGGAGGGTGGCTACAATGAGCAGTTCTTC. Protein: CAIRGEGGYNEQFF.

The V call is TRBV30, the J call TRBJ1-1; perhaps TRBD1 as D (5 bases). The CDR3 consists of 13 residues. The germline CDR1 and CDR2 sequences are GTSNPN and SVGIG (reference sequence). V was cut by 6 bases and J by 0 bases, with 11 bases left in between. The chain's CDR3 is CACSRQMNTEAFF. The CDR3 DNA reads TGTGCCTGCTCTCGACAGATGAACACTGAAGCTTTCTTT.

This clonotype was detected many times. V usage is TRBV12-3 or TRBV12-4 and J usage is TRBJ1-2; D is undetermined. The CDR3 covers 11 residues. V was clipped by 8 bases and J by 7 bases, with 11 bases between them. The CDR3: CASGGKLGYTF. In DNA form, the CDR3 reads TGTGCCAGCGGCGGGAAGCTTGGCTACACCTTC.

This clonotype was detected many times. Here the CDR3 reads CASSLEARADTQYF. DNA of the CDR3: TGCGCCAGCAGCTTGGAGGCCCGCGCAGATACGCAGTATTTT. This rearrangement joins TRBV5-1 to TRBJ2-3; D is unresolved. With 0 bases removed from V and 4 bases from J, the gap between germline ends came to 9 bases. The CDR3 runs to 14 residues. The V gene's germline CDR1 is SGHRS and CDR2 YFSETQ.

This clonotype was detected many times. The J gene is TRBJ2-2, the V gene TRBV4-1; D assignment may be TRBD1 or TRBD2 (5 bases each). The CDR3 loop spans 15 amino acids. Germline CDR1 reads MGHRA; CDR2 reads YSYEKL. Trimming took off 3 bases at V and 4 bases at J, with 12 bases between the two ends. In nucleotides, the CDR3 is TGCGCCAGCAGCCAGGGACGACACACCACCGGGGAGCTGTTTTTT. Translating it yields CASSQGRHTTGELFF.

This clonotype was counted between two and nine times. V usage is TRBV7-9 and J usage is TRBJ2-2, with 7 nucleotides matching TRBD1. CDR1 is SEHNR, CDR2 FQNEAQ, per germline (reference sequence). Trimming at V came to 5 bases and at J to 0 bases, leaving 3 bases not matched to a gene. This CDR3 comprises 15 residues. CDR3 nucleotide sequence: TGTGCCAGCAGCCCTACAGGGGCGAACACCGGGGAGCTGTTTTTT. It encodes CASSPTGANTGELFF.

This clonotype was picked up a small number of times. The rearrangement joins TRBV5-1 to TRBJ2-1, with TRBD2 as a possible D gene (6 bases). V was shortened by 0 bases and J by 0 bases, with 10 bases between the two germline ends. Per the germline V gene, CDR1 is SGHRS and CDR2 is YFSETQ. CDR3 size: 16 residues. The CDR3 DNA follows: TGCGCCAGCAGCTTGGTTGCGGGGCCCTCCTACAATGAGCAGTTCTTC. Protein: CASSLVAGPSYNEQFF.

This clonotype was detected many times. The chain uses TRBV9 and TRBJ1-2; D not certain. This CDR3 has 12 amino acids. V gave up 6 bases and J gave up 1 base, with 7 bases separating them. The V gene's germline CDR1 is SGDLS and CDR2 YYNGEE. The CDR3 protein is CASNRGNYGYTF. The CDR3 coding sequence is TGTGCCAGCAACCGGGGTAACTATGGCTACACCTTC.

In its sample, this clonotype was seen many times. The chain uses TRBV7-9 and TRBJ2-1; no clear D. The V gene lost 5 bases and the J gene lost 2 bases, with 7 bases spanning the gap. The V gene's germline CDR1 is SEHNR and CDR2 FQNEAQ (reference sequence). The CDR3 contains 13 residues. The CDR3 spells CASSIGTYNEQFF. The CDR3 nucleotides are TGTGCCAGCAGCATAGGGACCTACAATGAGCAGTTCTTC.

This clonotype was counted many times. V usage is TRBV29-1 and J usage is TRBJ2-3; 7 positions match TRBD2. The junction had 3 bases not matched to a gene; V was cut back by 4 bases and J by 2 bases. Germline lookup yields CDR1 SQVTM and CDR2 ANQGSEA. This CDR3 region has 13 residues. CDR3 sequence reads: CSVARLATDTQYF. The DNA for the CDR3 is TGCAGCGTTGCACGACTAGCCACAGATACGCAGTATTTT.

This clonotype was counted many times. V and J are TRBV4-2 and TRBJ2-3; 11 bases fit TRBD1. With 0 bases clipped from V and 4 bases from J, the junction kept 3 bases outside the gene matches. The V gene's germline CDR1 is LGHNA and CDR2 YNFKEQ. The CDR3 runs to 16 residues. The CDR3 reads CASSQDGGQGADTQYF. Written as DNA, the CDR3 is TGTGCCAGCAGCCAAGATGGGGGACAGGGGGCAGATACGCAGTATTTT.

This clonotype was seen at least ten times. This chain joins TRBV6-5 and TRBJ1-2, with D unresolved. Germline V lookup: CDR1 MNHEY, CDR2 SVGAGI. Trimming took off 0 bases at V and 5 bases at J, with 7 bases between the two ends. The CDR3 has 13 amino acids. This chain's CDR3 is CASSYSGRYGYTF. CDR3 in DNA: TGTGCCAGCAGTTACTCGGGCCGATATGGCTACACCTTC.

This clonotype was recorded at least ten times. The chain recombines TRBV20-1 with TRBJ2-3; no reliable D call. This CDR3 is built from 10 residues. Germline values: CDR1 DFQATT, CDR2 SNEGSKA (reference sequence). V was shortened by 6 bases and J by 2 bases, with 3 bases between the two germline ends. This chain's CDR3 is CSAITDTQYF. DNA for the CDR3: TGCAGTGCCATCACAGATACGCAGTATTTT.

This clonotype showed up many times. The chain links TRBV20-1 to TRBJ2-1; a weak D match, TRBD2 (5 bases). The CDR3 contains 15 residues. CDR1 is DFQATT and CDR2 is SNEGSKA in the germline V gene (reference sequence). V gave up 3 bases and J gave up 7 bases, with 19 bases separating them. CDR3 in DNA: TGCAGTGCTAGTGGGATGGCGGGCTATCAAAATGAGCAGTTCTTC. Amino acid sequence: CSASGMAGYQNEQFF.

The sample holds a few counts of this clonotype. CDR3 DNA: TGCGCCAGCAGCCTTGTCTCTAACTATGGCTACACCTTC. It translates to CASSLVSNYGYTF. The chain combines TRBV5-1 with TRBJ1-2, with D hard to call. The CDR3 contains 13 residues. Germline V CDR1 and CDR2: SGHRS, YFSETQ. Deletions cut 4 bases from V and 0 bases from J, with 7 bases between.